This TCR beta chain derives from a study of T-cell reconstitution after alpha-beta-depleted transplantation in children. TCRbeta library preparation incorporated unique molecular identifiers. MiXCR, applied by TCRdb to the PCR reads, yields one record per CDR3 protein. The table lists more than 200,000 distinct CDR3 sequences, around 8.4% of them singletons. Per germline, CDR1 DFQATT and CDR2 SNEGSKA (reference sequence). V trimming: 7 bases; J trimming: 2 bases; junction bases outside the gene matches: 6. CDR3 length: 13 residues. Concerning this clonotype: The antigen remains undetermined.

Points from the study as a whole: A year post-transplant, T-cell counts and diversity derived mostly from newly produced T cells. Some patients owed their high day-60 TCRbeta diversity to surviving recipient T cells and thymic progenitors. The study reportedly traced alpha-beta T cells about two months after transplant to several hundred expanded graft clones.

V gene TRBV20-1 combines with J gene TRBJ2-5; the match to TRBD2 covers 8 bases. The TCR comes from a male patient aged 2 to 9 who had a stem cell transplant for acute myeloid leukemia, so the T cells may come from the graft donor. Sequenced here: PBMCs, mostly from graft donor cells, sampled 360 days after TCRalphabeta/CD19-depleted stem cell transplant. The CDR3 loop is CSVMGGGQETQYF. The CDR3 bases are TGCAGTGTCATGGGCGGGGGGCAAGAGACCCAGTACTTC.